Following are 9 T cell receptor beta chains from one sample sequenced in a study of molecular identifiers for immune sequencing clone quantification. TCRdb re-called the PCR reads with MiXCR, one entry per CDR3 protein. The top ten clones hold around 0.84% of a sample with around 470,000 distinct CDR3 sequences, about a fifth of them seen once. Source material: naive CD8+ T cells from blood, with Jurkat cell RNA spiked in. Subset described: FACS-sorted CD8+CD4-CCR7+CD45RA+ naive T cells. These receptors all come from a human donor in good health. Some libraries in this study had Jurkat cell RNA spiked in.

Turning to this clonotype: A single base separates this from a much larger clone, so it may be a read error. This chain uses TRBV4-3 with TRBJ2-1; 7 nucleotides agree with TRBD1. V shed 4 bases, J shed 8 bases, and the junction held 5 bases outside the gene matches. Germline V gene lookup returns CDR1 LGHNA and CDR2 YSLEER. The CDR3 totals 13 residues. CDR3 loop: CASSRDRGHEQFF. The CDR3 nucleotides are TGCGCCAGCAGCCGAGATAGGGGGCATGAGCAGTTCTTC.

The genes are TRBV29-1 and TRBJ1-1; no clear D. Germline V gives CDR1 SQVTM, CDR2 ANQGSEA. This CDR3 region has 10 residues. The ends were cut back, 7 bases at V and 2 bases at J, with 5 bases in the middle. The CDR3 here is CSAVNTEAFF. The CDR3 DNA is TGCAGCGCCGTTAACACTGAAGCTTTCTTT.

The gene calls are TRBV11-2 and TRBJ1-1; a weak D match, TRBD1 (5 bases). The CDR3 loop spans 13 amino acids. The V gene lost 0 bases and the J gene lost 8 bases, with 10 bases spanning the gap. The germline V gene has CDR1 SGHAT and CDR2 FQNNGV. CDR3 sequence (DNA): TGTGCCAGCAGCTTAGACGGGGCTCCAGAAGCTTTCTTT. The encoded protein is CASSLDGAPEAFF.

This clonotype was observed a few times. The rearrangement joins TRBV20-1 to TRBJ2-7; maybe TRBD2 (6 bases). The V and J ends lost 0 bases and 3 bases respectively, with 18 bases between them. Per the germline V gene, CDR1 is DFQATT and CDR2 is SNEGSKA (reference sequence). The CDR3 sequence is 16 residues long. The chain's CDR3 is CSARDSQMGDFYEQYF. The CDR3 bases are TGCAGTGCTAGAGATTCTCAGATGGGGGACTTCTACGAGCAGTACTTC.

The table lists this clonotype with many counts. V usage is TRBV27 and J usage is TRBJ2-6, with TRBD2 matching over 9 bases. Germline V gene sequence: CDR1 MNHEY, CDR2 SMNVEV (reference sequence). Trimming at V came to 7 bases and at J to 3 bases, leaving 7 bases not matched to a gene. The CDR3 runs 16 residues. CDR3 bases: TGTGCCAGCAAACCTAGCGGGGCGTTTGGGGCCAACGTCCTGACTTTC. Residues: CASKPSGAFGANVLTF.

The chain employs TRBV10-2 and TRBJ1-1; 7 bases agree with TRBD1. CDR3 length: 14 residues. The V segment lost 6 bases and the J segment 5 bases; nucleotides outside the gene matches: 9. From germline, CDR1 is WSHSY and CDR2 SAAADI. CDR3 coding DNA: TGCGCCAGCAGCCCGGAGGGGGCGTATACTGAAGCTTTCTTT. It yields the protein CASSPEGAYTEAFF.

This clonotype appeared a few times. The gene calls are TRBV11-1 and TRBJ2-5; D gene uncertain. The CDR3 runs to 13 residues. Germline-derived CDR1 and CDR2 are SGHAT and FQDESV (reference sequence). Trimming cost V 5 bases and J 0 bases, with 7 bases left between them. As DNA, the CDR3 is TGTGCCAGCAGCGGTTGGTACCAAGAGACCCAGTACTTC. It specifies CASSGWYQETQYF.

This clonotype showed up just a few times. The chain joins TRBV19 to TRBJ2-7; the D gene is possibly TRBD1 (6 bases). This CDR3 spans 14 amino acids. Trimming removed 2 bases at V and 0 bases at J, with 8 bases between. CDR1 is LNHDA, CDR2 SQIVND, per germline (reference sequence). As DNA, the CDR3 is TGTGCCAGTAGTATAACAGGGTCCTCCTACGAGCAGTACTTC. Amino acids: CASSITGSSYEQYF.

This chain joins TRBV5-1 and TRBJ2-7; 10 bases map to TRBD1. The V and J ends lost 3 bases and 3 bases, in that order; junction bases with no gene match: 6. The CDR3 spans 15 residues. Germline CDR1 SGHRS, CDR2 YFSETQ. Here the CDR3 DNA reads TGCGCCAGCAGCTCTTATGGACAGGGGGGCTACGAGCAGTACTTC. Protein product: CASSSYGQGGYEQYF.